The clone carrying this T cell receptor beta chain showed up just a few times. What it recognizes is unknown. From germline, CDR1 is MDHEN and CDR2 SYDVKM. Trimming removed 5 bases at V and 4 bases at J, with 10 bases between. The CDR3 has 13 amino acids. These data originate in a study of T cell repertoires in cytomegalovirus infection. TCRdb reprocessed the reads with MiXCR, giving one entry per CDR3 protein. The sample has around 360,000 distinct CDR3 sequences; about 35% are singletons. Sequences were derived from cultured PBMCs, sampled from culture after CMV antigen stimulation. This chain uses TRBV28 with TRBJ2-3; no clear D gene. The sequence came from a human donor in good health (CMV status not recorded). Some clones in this sample may be carry-over from other donors' samples. CDR3 in DNA: TGTGCCAGCAGTCCATTTTATGCAGATACGCAGTATTTT. Amino acid sequence: CASSPFYADTQYF.